One and the same sample provided the 19 T cell receptor beta chains below, sequenced in a study of PD-1 blockade in classical Hodgkin lymphoma. The sample's time point: newly diagnosed, previously untreated cHL patient sample. TCRdb keeps only in-frame clones here, not all; method: immunoSEQ multiplex PCR. The data contain fewer than 20,000 clones, roughly 86% of them singletons. The source material was peripheral blood mononuclear cells (PBMCs). The receptors come from a human donor with classical Hodgkin lymphoma.

Written as DNA, the CDR3 is TGTGCCAGCAGCCATCGGGAGGTAAGCACAGATACGCAGTATTTT. It encodes CASSHREVSTDTQYF. The V gene is TRBV4-2, the J gene TRBJ2-3, with 7 nucleotides matching TRBD2. V shed 3 bases and J 0 bases; nucleotides not matched to a gene: 3. Germline values: CDR1 LGHNA, CDR2 YNFKEQ. The CDR3 length is 15 residues.

The genes are TRBV25-1 and TRBJ2-7, with no clear D. Germline V gene lookup returns CDR1 MGHDK and CDR2 SYGVNS. The germline V and J ends were trimmed by 2 bases and 0 bases, with 8 bases remaining between them. The CDR3 length is 14 residues. CDR3 bases: TGTGCCAGCAGTGAAAGGGTGCTCTCCTACGAGCAGTACTTC. Translated, it gives CASSERVLSYEQYF.

The chain links TRBV28 to TRBJ2-3; TRBD2 aligns across 10 bases. Germline V gene lookup returns CDR1 MDHEN and CDR2 SYDVKM. CDR3 length: 14 amino acids. The junction had 9 bases not matched to a gene; V was cut back by 10 bases and J by 5 bases. The CDR3 coding sequence is TGTGCCACCCATCGAGCGGGAGGGCGAGATACGCAGTATTTT. It is translated as CATHRAGGRDTQYF. Complete variable domain (other parts from reference TRBV28 and TRBJ2-3): DVKVTQSSRYLVKRTGEKVFLECVQDMDHENMFWYRQDPGLGLRLIYFSYDVKMKEKGDIPEGYSVSREKKERFSLILESASTNQTSMYLCATHRAGGRDTQYFGPGTRLTVL.

In the case of this clone: The sample contains more than one DNA sequence encoding this CDR3. V is TRBV5-1 and J is TRBJ2-1; D may correspond to TRBD1 or TRBD2 (5 bases each). V lost 0 bases and J lost 12, with 16 bases in between. Per the germline V gene, CDR1 is SGHRS and CDR2 is YFSETQ. CDR3 length: 14 residues. The chain's CDR3 is CASSLGGRGRGQFF. In DNA form, the CDR3 reads TGCGCCAGCAGCTTGGGGGGCCGGGGTAGGGGGCAGTTCTTC.

The chain has TRBV7-3 and TRBJ2-3; D possibly uses TRBD1 or TRBD2 (5 bases each). The germline V and J ends were trimmed by 4 bases and 4 bases, with 12 bases remaining between them. CDR1 and CDR2 from the germline V gene are SGHTA and FQGTGA. The CDR3 has 14 residues. CDR3 residues: CASSSMMGADTQYF. The CDR3 DNA follows: TGTGCCAGCAGCTCTATGATGGGGGCAGATACGCAGTATTTT. Using reference TRBV7-3 and TRBJ2-3 for the parts outside the CDR3, the full variable domain is GAGVSQTPSNKVTEKGKYVELRCDPISGHTALYWYRQSLGQGPEFLIYFQGTGAADDSGLPNDRFFAVRPEGSVSTLKIQRTERGDSAVYLCASSSMMGADTQYFGPGTRLTVL.

The chain uses TRBV28 and TRBJ2-3, with D unclear. Germline V gene lookup returns CDR1 MDHEN and CDR2 SYDVKM. This CDR3 region has 12 residues. Trimming took 6 bases from V and 11 from J, leaving 15 bases between them. The CDR3 here is CASSSRTEMQYF. The DNA of the CDR3 is TGTGCCAGCAGCTCTCGGACCGAAATGCAGTATTTT.

This rearrangement joins TRBV6-5 to TRBJ1-1; the match to TRBD1 covers 8 bases. Germline CDR1 MNHEY, CDR2 SVGAGI. The CDR3 contains 14 residues. V shed 7 bases and J 0 bases; nucleotides not matched to a gene: 4. The CDR3 bases are TGTGCCAGCATGGGGGACAGGCTGAACACTGAAGCTTTCTTT. It specifies CASMGDRLNTEAFF.

The V call is TRBV2, the J call TRBJ2-7; D is perhaps TRBD1 (5 bases). The CDR3 length is 14 residues. Deletions cut 4 bases from V and 0 bases from J, with 10 bases between. Germline CDR1 reads SNHLY; CDR2 reads FYNNEI. CDR3 amino acids: CASSGQLSSYEQYF. CDR3 nucleotides: TGTGCCAGCAGTGGACAGTTGAGCTCCTACGAGCAGTACTTC.

The count of this clone is one. The junction differs from germline at one of its ends, possibly a read error. The chain employs TRBV7-7 and TRBJ1-4, with D uncertain. There are 13 residues in the CDR3. CDR1 is SSHAT, CDR2 FNYEAQ, per germline (reference sequence). The CDR3, as DNA: TGTGCTAGCAGCTTAGCCCGGAGCGAAAAACTGTTTTTT. It is translated as CASSLARSEKLFF.

The chain couples TRBV10-3 to TRBJ2-2, with TRBD2 matching 10 bases. CDR3 length: 14 amino acids. Germline V gives CDR1 ENHRY, CDR2 SYGVKD. With 5 bases clipped from V and 6 bases from J, the junction kept 3 bases outside the gene matches. The CDR3, as DNA: TGTGCCATCAGTAGCCTAGCGGGAGCCGGGGAGCTGTTTTTT. Residues: CAISSLAGAGELFF.

This clone was observed a few times. V gene TRBV27 combines with J gene TRBJ2-7; D is perhaps TRBD1 (6 bases). Germline V gives CDR1 MNHEY, CDR2 SMNVEV (reference sequence). The CDR3 contains 15 residues. Trimming stripped 5 bases from V and 0 bases from J, with 14 bases between. CDR3 DNA: TGTGCCAGCAGTCCCCGGACAGAGAGCTCCTACGAGCAGTACTTC. Translating it yields CASSPRTESSYEQYF.

The chain links TRBV4-2 to TRBJ2-2; TRBD1 agrees at 8 bases. With V trimmed by 4 bases and J by 6 bases, 4 bases remained unmatched. Germline V gene data show CDR1 as LGHNA and CDR2 as YNFKEQ. The length of the CDR3 is 14 residues. The CDR3 DNA reads TGTGCCAGCAGCCTTACGACAGGGGCCGGGGAGCTGTTTTTT. The encoded protein is CASSLTTGAGELFF.

This clone was picked up one time. CDR3 region: CASSLFVSVGTEAFF. The CDR3, as DNA: TGTGCCAGCAGCTTGTTTGTCTCCGTTGGCACTGAAGCTTTCTTT. This chain joins TRBV5-4 and TRBJ1-1, with no clear D. Germline-derived CDR1 and CDR2 are SGHNT and YYREEE (reference sequence). This CDR3 spans 15 amino acids. With 1 base removed from V and 4 bases from J, the gap between germline ends came to 14 bases.

V is TRBV7-9 and J is TRBJ1-2, with D unclear. This CDR3 is 14 amino acids long. V lost 1 base, J lost 3 bases, and 9 bases lay in between. In germline, CDR1 is SEHNR, CDR2 FQNEAQ (reference sequence). The CDR3: CASSLDRDYYGYTF. For the CDR3, the DNA is TGTGCCAGCAGCTTAGATCGGGATTACTATGGCTACACCTTC.

This clone has a handful of counts. The rearrangement links TRBV6-5 to TRBJ1-1; TRBD1 matches at 7 bases. CDR1 is MNHEY and CDR2 is SVGAGI in the germline V gene. This CDR3 has 14 amino acids. With 6 bases clipped from V and 6 bases from J, the junction kept 10 bases outside the gene matches. CDR3 sequence reads: CASRGGLQGAEAFF. The CDR3 DNA reads TGTGCCAGCAGGGGGGGCCTCCAGGGGGCTGAAGCTTTCTTT.

V is TRBV2 and J is TRBJ2-5; TRBD1 might be the D (6 bases). The CDR3 is 15 amino acids. Germline V gene data show CDR1 as SNHLY and CDR2 as FYNNEI. The germline V and J ends were trimmed by 4 bases and 1 base, with 13 bases remaining between them. The CDR3 nucleotides are TGTGCCAGCAGTGCTGGACAGAAACCCCAAGAGACCCAGTACTTC. Its protein is CASSAGQKPQETQYF.

The gene calls are TRBV28 and TRBJ2-1, with D possibly called TRBD1 or TRBD2 (5 bases each). V was shortened by 10 bases and J by 4 bases, with 20 bases between the two germline ends. The CDR3 consists of 15 residues. The germline V gene encodes CDR1 MDHEN and CDR2 SYDVKM. The CDR3 DNA reads TGTGCCACCGGAAGGGGAACGGGCGGGTACAATGAGCAGTTCTTC. Translated: CATGRGTGGYNEQFF.

The V and J genes are TRBV6-5 and TRBJ1-2; D unresolved. Trimming cost V 0 bases and J 2 bases, with 7 bases left between them. Germline V gene lookup returns CDR1 MNHEY and CDR2 SVGAGI. CDR3 size: 14 residues. CDR3 residues: CASSYSAGNYGYTF. Written as DNA, the CDR3 is TGTGCCAGCAGTTACTCGGCAGGAAACTATGGCTACACCTTC.

This clone came up a few times. The chain is built from TRBV6-5 and TRBJ2-7; D is uncertain. The length of the CDR3 is 13 residues. Germline V CDR1 and CDR2: MNHEY, SVGAGI. V dropped 0 bases and J dropped 3 bases, with 6 bases sitting between them. For the CDR3, the DNA is TGTGCCAGCAGTTACTCCCTTCGCTACGAGCAGTACTTC. This translates into CASSYSLRYEQYF.